The sequence of this T cell receptor (beta chain) was determined in a study of blood T cell repertoires in COVID-19. In this sample, this clone turned up a few times. Per the study methods: Reference gene primers were amplified, and this amplification served to estimate nucleated cell counts. Libraries were prepared by immunoSEQ multiplex PCR; TCRdb keeps only in-frame clonotypes and omits some of them. That table gives V, J and clone size, and the DNA gave D and trimming. The repertoire holds just under 350,000 clones, with around 82% as singletons. The clonotype comes from a man aged 25-45 years with active or convalescent COVID-19. The sequencing sample was made of peripheral blood.

The CDR3 sequence: CASSVMGGEQFF. The CDR3 DNA sequence: TGTGCCAGCAGCGTAATGGGGGGTGAGCAGTTCTTC. This rearrangement joins TRBV9 to TRBJ2-1, with D perhaps matching TRBD2 (6 bases). This CDR3 region has 12 residues. From germline, CDR1 is SGDLS and CDR2 YYNGEE. V was pared by 1 base and J by 9 bases, with 8 bases between.